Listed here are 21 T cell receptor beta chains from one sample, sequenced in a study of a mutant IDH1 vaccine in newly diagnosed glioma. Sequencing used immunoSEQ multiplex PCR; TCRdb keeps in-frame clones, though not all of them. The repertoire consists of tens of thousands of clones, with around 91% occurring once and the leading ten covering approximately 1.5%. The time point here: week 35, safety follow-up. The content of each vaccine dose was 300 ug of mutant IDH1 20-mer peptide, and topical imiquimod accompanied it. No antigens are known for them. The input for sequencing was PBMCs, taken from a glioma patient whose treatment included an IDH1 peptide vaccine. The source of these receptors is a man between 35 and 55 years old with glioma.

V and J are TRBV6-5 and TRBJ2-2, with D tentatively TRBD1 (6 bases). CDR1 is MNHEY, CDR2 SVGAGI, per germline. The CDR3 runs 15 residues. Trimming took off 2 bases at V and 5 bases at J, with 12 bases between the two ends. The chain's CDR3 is CASSYGDRNTGELFF. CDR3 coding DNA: TGTGCCAGCAGTTACGGTGACAGGAATACCGGGGAGCTGTTTTTT.

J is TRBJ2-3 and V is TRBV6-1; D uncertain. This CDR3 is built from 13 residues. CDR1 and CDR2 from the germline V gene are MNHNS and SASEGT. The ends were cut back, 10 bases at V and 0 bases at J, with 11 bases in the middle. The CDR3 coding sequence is TGTGCCAACCTAGATACCAGCACAGATACGCAGTATTTT. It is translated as CANLDTSTDTQYF.

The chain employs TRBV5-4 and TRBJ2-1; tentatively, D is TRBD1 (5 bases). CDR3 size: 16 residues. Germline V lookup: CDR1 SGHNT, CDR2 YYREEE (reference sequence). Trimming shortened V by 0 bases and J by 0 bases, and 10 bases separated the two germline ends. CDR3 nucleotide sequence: TGTGCCAGCAGCTTGGAGCAGGGTTTCTCCTACAATGAGCAGTTCTTC. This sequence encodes CASSLEQGFSYNEQFF.

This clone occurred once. CDR3 coding DNA: TGCGCCAGCAGCCGCGCCGTAGCGGGACTCAGCTCCTACGAGCAGTACTTC. This codes for CASSRAVAGLSSYEQYF. This chain connects TRBV4-3 to TRBJ2-7; 8 bases are shared with TRBD2. The V gene end was trimmed by 4 bases and the J gene end by 0 bases; junction bases not matched to a gene: 11. Per germline, CDR1 LGHNA and CDR2 YSLEER. The CDR3 extends over 17 amino acids.

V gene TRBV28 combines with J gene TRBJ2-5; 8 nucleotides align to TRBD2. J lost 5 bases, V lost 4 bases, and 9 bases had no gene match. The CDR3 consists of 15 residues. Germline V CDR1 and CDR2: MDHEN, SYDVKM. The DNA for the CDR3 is TGTGCCAGCAGTTGGGCAGAGCGGGAGCGGGAGACCCAGTACTTC. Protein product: CASSWAERERETQYF.

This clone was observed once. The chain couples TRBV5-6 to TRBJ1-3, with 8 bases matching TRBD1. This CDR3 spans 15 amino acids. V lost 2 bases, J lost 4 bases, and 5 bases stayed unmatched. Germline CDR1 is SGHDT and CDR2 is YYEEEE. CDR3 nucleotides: TGTGCCAGCAGCTTCGACAGGGGAATAGGAAACACCATATATTTT. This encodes CASSFDRGIGNTIYF.

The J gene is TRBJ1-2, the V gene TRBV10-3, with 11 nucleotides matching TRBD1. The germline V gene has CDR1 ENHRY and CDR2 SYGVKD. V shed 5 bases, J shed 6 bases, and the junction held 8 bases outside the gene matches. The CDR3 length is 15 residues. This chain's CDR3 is CAISPRTGGEDGYTF. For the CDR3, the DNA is TGTGCCATCAGTCCTCGGACAGGGGGCGAAGATGGCTACACCTTC.

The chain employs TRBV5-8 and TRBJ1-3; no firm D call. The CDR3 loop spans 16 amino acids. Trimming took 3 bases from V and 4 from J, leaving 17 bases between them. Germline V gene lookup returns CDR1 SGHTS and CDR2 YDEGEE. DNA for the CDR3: TGTGCCAGCAGCTGGGGAGGGCCCGGAGGAGGAAACACCATATATTTT. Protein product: CASSWGGPGGGNTIYF.

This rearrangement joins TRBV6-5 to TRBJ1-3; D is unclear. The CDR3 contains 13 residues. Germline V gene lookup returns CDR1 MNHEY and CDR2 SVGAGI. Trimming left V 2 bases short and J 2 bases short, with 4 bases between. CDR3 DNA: TGTGCCAGCAGTTACGAACCTGGAAACACCATATATTTT. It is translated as CASSYEPGNTIYF.

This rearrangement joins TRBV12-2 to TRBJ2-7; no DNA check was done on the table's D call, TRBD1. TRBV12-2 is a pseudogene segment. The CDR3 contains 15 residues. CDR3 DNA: TGTGCAAGTCGCTTACGGGGACAGGTCCTCTACGAGCAGTACGTC. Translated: CASRLRGQVLYEQYV.

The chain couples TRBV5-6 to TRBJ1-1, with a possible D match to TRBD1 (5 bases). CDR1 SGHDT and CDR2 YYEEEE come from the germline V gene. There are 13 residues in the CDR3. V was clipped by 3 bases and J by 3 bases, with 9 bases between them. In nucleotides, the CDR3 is TGTGCCAGCAGCTGGGGCAAGGACACTGAAGCTTTCTTT. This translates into CASSWGKDTEAFF.

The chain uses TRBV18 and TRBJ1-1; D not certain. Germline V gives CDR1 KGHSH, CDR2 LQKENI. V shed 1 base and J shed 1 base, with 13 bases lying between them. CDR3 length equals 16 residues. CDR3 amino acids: CASSPLSRQANTEAFF. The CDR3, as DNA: TGTGCCAGCTCACCACTGAGTAGGCAGGCGAACACTGAAGCTTTCTTT.

CDR3: CASRGQGRKNTEAFF. For the CDR3, the DNA is TGTGCCAGCCGAGGACAGGGGAGGAAGAACACTGAAGCTTTCTTT. V gene TRBV27 combines with J gene TRBJ1-1, with 9 nucleotides matching TRBD1. V lost 8 bases and J lost 1; bases outside the gene matches: 8. This CDR3 has 15 amino acids. Germline CDR1 and CDR2: MNHEY and SMNVEV (reference sequence).

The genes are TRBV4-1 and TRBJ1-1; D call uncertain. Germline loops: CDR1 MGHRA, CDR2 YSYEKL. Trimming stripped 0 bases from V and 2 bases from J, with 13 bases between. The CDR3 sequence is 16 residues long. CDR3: CASSQEGRAVNTEAFF. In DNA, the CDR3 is TGCGCCAGCAGCCAAGAAGGAAGGGCGGTTAACACTGAAGCTTTCTTT.

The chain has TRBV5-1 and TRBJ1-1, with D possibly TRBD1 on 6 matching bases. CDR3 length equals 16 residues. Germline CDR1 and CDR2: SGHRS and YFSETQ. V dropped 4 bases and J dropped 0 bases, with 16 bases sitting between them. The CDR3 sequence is CASSGGASPLNTEAFF. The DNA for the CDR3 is TGCGCCAGCAGCGGGGGGGCGAGCCCCCTGAACACTGAAGCTTTCTTT.

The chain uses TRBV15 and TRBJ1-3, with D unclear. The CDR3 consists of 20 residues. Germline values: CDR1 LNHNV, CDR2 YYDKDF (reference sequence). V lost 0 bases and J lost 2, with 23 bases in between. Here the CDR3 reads CATSREVPTLYGPTGNTIYF. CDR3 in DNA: TGTGCCACCAGCAGAGAAGTCCCGACTTTGTACGGCCCCACTGGAAACACCATATATTTT.

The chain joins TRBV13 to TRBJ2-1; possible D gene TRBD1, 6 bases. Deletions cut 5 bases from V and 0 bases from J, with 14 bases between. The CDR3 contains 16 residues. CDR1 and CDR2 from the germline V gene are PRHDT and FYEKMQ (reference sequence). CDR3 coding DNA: TGTGCCAGCAGCGGGACACCCTACTTCTCCTACAATGAGCAGTTCTTC. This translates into CASSGTPYFSYNEQFF.

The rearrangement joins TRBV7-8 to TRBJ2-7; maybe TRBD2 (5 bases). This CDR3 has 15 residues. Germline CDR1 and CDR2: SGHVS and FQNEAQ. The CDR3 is CATSGFGNPTYEQYV. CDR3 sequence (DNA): TGTGCCACCAGCGGATTTGGGAATCCCACCTACGAGCAGTACGTC.

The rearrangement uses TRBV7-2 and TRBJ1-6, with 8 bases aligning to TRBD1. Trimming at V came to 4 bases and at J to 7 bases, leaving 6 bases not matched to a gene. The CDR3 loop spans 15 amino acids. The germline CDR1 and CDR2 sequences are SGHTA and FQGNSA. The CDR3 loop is CASSSTGTGNSPLHF. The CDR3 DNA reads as TGTGCCAGCAGCTCAACCGGGACAGGAAATTCACCCCTCCACTTT.

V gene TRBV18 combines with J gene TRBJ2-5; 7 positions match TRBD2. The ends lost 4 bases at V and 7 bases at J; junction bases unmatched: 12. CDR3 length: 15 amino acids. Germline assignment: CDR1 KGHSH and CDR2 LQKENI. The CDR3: CASSLSGGRVGTQYF. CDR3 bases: TGTGCCAGCTCACTGTCGGGAGGACGCGTGGGGACCCAGTACTTC.

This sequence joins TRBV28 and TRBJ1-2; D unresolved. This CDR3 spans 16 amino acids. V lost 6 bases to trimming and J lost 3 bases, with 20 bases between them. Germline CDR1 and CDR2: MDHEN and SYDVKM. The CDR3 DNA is TGTGCCAGCAGCCGGAACTGGCCGGAGCGGGACTATGGCTACACCTTC. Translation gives CASSRNWPERDYGYTF.